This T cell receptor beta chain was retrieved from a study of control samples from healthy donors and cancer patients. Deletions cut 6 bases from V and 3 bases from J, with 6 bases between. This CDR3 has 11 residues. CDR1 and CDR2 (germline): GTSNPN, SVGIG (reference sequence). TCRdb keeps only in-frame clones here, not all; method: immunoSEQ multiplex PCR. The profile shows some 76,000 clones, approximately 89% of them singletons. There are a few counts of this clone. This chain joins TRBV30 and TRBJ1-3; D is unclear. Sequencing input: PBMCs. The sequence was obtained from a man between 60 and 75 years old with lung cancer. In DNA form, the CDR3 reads TGTGCCTGCATACATGGAAACACCATATATTTT. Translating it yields CACIHGNTIYF.